The text below deals with one TCR beta chain. The CDR3 loop spans 14 amino acids. Trimming took 6 bases from V and 3 from J, leaving 14 bases between them. CDR1 MDHEN and CDR2 SYDVKM come from the germline V gene. This record comes from a study of shared clonotypes between healthy human individuals. Sorted-subset replicate PCRs used roughly 210 ng of genomic DNA. This amount corresponded to 30,000 to 35,000 T cell genomes. Method: immunoSEQ multiplex PCR; TCRdb's copy keeps in-frame clones and lacks some. The sample includes around 2.5 million clones, 80% to 95% of them seen just once. This rearrangement joins TRBV28 to TRBJ2-5, with D possibly matching TRBD1 (8 bases). The receptor's source is a man aged 18 to 35 in good health. Some clones in this sample may be carry-over from other donors' samples. Sequenced material: naive CD4+ T cells from PBMCs. Subset denoted: CD45RA+ positively selected. DNA for the CDR3: TGTGCCAGCAGGAGAACAGGGGGGGAAGAGACCCAGTACTTC. It is translated as CASRRTGGEETQYF.